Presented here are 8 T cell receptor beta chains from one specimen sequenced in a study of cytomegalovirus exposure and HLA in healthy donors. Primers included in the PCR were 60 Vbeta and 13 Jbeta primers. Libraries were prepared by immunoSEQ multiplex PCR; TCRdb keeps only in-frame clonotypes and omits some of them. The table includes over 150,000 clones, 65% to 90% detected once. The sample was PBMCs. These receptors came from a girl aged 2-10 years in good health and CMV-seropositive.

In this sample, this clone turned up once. As DNA, the CDR3 is TGCGCCAGCAGCCCGGAGGTGGGCACTGAAGCTTTCTTT. As protein: CASSPEVGTEAFF. This chain connects TRBV5-1 to TRBJ1-1; D unclear. Germline V gene sequence: CDR1 SGHRS, CDR2 YFSETQ. V lost 4 bases to trimming and J lost 4 bases, with 11 bases between them. The CDR3 loop spans 13 amino acids.

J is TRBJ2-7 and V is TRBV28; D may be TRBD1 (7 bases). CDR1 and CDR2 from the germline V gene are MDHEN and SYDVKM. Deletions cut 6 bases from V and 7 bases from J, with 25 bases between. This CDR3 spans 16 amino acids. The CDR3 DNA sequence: TGTGCCAGCAGCTACCTCTTGGGGGGCAGGGGGTGTGAGCAGTACTTC. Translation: CASSYLLGGRGCEQYF.

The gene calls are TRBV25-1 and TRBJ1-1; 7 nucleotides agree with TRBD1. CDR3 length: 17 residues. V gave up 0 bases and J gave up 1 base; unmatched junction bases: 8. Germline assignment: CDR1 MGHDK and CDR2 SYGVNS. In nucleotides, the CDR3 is TGTGCCAGCAGTGAATATAGGCACAGGGGCCAGAACACTGAAGCTTTCTTT. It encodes CASSEYRHRGQNTEAFF. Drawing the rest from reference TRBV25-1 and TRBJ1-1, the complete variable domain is EADIYQTPRYLVIGTGKKITLECSQTMGHDKMYWYQQDPGMELHLIHYSYGVNSTEKGDLSSESTVSRIRTEHFPLTLESARPSHTSQYLCASSEYRHRGQNTEAFFGQGTRLTVV.

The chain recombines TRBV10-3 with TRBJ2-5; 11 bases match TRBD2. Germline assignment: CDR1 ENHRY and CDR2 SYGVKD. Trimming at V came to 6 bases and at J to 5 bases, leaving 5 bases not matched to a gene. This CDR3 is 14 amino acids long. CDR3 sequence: CAIRPGLAGETQYF. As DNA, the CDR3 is TGTGCCATCAGACCCGGACTAGCGGGTGAGACCCAGTACTTC.

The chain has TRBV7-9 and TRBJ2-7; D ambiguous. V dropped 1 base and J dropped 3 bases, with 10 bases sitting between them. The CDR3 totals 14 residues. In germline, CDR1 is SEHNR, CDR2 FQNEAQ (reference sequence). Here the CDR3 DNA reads TGTGCCAGCAGCTTAGATTTTTCAGTCTACGAGCAGTACTTC. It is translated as CASSLDFSVYEQYF.

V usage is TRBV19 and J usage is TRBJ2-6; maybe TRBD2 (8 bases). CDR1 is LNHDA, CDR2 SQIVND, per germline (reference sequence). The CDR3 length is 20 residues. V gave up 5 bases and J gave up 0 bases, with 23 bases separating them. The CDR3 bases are TGTGCCAGTAGTCTCTTCGGGAGGGGACAGTCCCCCTCTGGGGCCAACGTCCTGACTTTC. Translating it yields CASSLFGRGQSPSGANVLTF.

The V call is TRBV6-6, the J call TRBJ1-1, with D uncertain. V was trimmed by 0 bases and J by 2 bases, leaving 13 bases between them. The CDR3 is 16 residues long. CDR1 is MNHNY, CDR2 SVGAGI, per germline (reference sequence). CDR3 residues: CASSYSLVEENTEAFF. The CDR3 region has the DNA TGTGCCAGCAGTTACTCGTTAGTAGAGGAAAACACTGAAGCTTTCTTT.

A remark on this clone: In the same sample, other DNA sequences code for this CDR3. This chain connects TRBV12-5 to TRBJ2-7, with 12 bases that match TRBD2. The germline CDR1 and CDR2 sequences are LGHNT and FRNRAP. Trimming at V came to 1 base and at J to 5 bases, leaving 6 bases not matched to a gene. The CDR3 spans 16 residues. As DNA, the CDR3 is TGTGCTAGTGGTTTGGGCCTAGCGGGAGGGCCCAACGAGCAGTACTTC. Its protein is CASGLGLAGGPNEQYF.